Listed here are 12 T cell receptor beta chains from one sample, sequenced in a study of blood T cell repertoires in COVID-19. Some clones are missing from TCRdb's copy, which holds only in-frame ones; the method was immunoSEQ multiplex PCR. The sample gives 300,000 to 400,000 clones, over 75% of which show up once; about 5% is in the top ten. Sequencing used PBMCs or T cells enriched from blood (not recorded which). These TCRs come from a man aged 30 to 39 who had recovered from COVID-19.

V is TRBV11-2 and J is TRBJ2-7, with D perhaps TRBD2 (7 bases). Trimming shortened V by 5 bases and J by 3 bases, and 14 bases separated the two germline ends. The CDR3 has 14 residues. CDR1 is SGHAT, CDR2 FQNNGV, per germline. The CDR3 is CASSPPGGLYEQYF. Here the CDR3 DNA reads TGTGCCAGCAGCCCTCCGGGGGGCCTCTACGAGCAGTACTTC.

CDR3: CASSRGRTGGLDEQFF. The CDR3 nucleotides are TGTGCCAGCAGCCGAGGGAGGACAGGGGGCTTGGATGAGCAGTTCTTC. The J gene is TRBJ2-1, the V gene TRBV14; 11 bases are a match to TRBD1. This CDR3 has 16 amino acids. The V gene's germline CDR1 is SGHDN and CDR2 FVKESK. Germline trimming cut 4 bases from V and 8 bases from J; bases unmatched to any gene: 10.

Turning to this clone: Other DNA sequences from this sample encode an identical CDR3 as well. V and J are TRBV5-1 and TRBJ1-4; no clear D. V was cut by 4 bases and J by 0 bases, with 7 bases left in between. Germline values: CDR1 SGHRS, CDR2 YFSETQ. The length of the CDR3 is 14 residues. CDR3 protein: CASSGGTTNEKLFF. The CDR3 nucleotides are TGCGCCAGCAGCGGTGGCACAACTAATGAAAAACTGTTTTTT.

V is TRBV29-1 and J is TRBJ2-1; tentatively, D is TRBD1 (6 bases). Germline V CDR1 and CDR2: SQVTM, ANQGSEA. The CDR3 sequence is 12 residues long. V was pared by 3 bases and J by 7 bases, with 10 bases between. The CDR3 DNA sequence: TGCAGCGTTGACAACCAGGGGAATGAGCAGTTCTTC. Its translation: CSVDNQGNEQFF.

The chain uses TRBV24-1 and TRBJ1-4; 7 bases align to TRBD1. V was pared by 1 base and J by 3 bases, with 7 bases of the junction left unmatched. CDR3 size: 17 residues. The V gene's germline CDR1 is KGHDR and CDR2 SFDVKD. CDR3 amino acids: CATSDFIPGQSNEKLFF. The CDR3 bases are TGTGCCACCAGTGATTTTATTCCGGGACAGTCTAATGAAAAACTGTTTTTT.

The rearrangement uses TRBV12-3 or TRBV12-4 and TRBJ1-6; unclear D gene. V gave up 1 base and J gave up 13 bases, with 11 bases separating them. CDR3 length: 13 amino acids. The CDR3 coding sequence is TGTGCCAGCAGTTTAGGTGGAGGTTTGCCCCTCCACTTT. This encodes CASSLGGGLPLHF.

DNA of the CDR3: TGTGCCAGCAGAAGAACAGGGTACAGAGATCAGCCCCAGCATTTT. This translates into CASRRTGYRDQPQHF. This sequence joins TRBV6-5 and TRBJ1-5, with TRBD1 as a possible D gene (6 bases). CDR1 and CDR2 from the germline V gene are MNHEY and SVGAGI. The CDR3 has 15 amino acids. V was trimmed by 6 bases and J by 5 bases, leaving 17 bases between them.

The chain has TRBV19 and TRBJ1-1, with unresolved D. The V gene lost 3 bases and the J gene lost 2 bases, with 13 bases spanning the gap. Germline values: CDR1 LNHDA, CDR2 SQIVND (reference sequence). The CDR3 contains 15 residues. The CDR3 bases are TGTGCCAGTAGTATGGAGATAGGAGTTAACACTGAAGCTTTCTTT. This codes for CASSMEIGVNTEAFF.

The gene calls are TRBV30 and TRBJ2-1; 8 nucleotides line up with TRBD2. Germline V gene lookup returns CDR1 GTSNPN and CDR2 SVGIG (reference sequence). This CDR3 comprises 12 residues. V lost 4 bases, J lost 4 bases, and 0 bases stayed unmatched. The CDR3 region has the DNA TGTGCCTGGACTAGCGGGTACAATGAGCAGTTCTTC. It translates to CAWTSGYNEQFF.

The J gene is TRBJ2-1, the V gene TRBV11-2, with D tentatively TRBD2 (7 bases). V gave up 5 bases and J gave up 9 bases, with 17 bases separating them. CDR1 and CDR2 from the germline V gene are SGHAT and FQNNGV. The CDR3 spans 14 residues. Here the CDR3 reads CASSPQWGGAEQFF. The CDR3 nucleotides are TGTGCCAGCAGCCCCCAGTGGGGGGGCGCTGAGCAGTTCTTC. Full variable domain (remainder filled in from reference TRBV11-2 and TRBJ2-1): EAGVAQSPRYKIIEKRQSVAFWCNPISGHATLYWYQQILGQGPKLLIQFQNNGVVDDSQLPKDRFSAERLKGVDSTLKIQPAKLEDSAVYLCASSPQWGGAEQFFGPGTRLTVL.

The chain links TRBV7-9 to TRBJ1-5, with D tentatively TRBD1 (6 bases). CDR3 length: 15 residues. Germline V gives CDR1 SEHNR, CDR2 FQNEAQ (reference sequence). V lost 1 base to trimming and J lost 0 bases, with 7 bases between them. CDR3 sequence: CASSLGTDSNQPQHF. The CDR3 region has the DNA TGTGCCAGCAGCTTAGGGACAGATAGCAATCAGCCCCAGCATTTT.

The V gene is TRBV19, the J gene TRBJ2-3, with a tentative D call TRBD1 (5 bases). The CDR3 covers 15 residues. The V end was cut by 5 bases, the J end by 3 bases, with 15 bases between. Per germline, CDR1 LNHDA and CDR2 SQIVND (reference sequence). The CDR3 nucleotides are TGTGCCAGTAGTTCTCTGTGGGGCCAGACAGATACGCAGTATTTT. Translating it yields CASSSLWGQTDTQYF.